The 21 T cell receptor beta chains given below trace back to one sample, sequenced in a study of blood T cell repertoires in COVID-19. This table comes from immunoSEQ multiplex PCR, and its TCRdb copy is limited to in-frame clones, with some not included. The data hold 45,000 to 70,000 clones, with about 84% observed a single time. Specimen: peripheral blood. Receptors originate from a man between 60 and 75 years old with acute or convalescent COVID-19.

This chain links TRBV18 with TRBJ2-1; 7 bases map to TRBD2. Trimming at V came to 4 bases and at J to 8 bases, leaving 5 bases not matched to a gene. Germline-derived CDR1 and CDR2 are KGHSH and LQKENI. This CDR3 contains 13 residues. The DNA of the CDR3 is TGTGCCAGCTCACTCTACACTAGCGATGAGCAGTTCTTC. The encoded protein is CASSLYTSDEQFF.

The chain links TRBV28 to TRBJ1-1, with 7 bases fitting TRBD1. J gave up 1 base and V 9 bases, and 5 bases lay outside the gene matches. The CDR3 spans 13 residues. The V gene's germline CDR1 is MDHEN and CDR2 SYDVKM. The CDR3 sequence: CASYQGGNTEAFF. The DNA for the CDR3 is TGTGCCAGTTATCAGGGGGGGAACACTGAAGCTTTCTTT.

The gene calls are TRBV5-8 and TRBJ1-5; 10 bases map to TRBD1. Germline lookup yields CDR1 SGHTS and CDR2 YDEGEE. V lost 5 bases to trimming and J lost 5 bases; unmatched junction nucleotides: 10. The CDR3 loop spans 16 amino acids. CDR3 amino acids: CASRPTGTGVYQPQHF. The CDR3 nucleotides are TGTGCCAGCAGGCCCACCGGGACAGGGGTGTATCAGCCCCAGCATTTT. The full variable domain, with the rest looked up from reference TRBV5-8 and TRBJ1-5, is EAGVTQSPTHLIKTRGQQATLRCSPISGHTSVYWYQQALGLGLQFLLWYDEGEERNRGNFPPRFSGRQFPNYSSELNVNALELEDSALYLCASRPTGTGVYQPQHFGDGTRLSIL.

The chain employs TRBV19 and TRBJ2-3; no firm D call. This CDR3 comprises 14 residues. V lost 9 bases, J lost 8 bases, and 21 bases lay in between. From germline, CDR1 is LNHDA and CDR2 SQIVND (reference sequence). The CDR3 DNA follows: TGTGCCAGCACTCTGGGCTCTGGGTCCGGTACGCAGTATTTT. It translates to CASTLGSGSGTQYF.

J is TRBJ1-2 and V is TRBV27; 7 bases align to TRBD1. Germline trimming cut 2 bases from V and 8 bases from J; bases unmatched to any gene: 8. The CDR3 is 14 residues long. Germline loops: CDR1 MNHEY, CDR2 SMNVEV (reference sequence). The CDR3 is CASSLMETGQGYTF. The CDR3 DNA reads TGTGCCAGCAGTTTAATGGAGACAGGGCAGGGCTACACCTTC.

This chain uses TRBV14 with TRBJ2-1; TRBD2 aligns across 13 bases. CDR3 length equals 15 residues. CDR1 is SGHDN and CDR2 is FVKESK in the germline V gene. The ends lost 5 bases at V and 6 bases at J; junction bases unmatched: 4. The CDR3 bases are TGTGCCAGCAGCAACGGACTAGCGGGGGTCAATGAGCAGTTCTTC. Residues: CASSNGLAGVNEQFF.

The V gene is TRBV9, the J gene TRBJ2-1, with 9 bases matching TRBD2. V lost 2 bases to trimming and J lost 3 bases; unmatched junction nucleotides: 3. The CDR3 length is 15 residues. Germline assignment: CDR1 SGDLS and CDR2 YYNGEE. CDR3 amino acids: CASSVLAGIYNEQFF. CDR3 sequence (DNA): TGTGCCAGCAGCGTCCTAGCGGGGATCTACAATGAGCAGTTCTTC.

This clone was detected only once. This chain connects TRBV28 to TRBJ1-1; 8 bases fit TRBD1. The V gene end was trimmed by 1 base and the J gene end by 9 bases; junction bases not matched to a gene: 10. The CDR3 has 15 amino acids. CDR1 is MDHEN, CDR2 SYDVKM, per germline. This CDR3 is CASSLSYPGGAKAFF. The CDR3 DNA sequence: TGTGCCAGCAGTTTATCGTATCCAGGGGGCGCGAAAGCTTTCTTT.

This clone was seen a few times. Additional DNA sequences in this sample encode the identical CDR3. CDR3 in DNA: TGTGCCACCAGCAGAAGGAGCGGGGGGCCACAAGAGACCCAGTACTTC. As protein: CATSRRSGGPQETQYF. The chain is built from TRBV15 and TRBJ2-5; TRBD2 matches 9 bases. This CDR3 contains 16 residues. The junction had 6 bases not matched to a gene; V was cut back by 2 bases and J by 2 bases. CDR1 is LNHNV and CDR2 is YYDKDF in the germline V gene (reference sequence).

The chain has TRBV5-6 and TRBJ2-7; a weak D match, TRBD1 (5 bases). The CDR3 runs to 12 residues. Looked up from germline, CDR1 is SGHDT and CDR2 is YYEEEE. The V end was cut by 3 bases, the J end by 7 bases, with 11 bases between. The CDR3 region has the DNA TGTGCCAGCAGCTGGGGCCTGGGGGAGCAGTACTTC. Protein: CASSWGLGEQYF.

The V gene is TRBV9, the J gene TRBJ2-5; 8 positions match TRBD2. V trimming: 0 bases; J trimming: 5 bases; junction bases outside the gene matches: 3. The CDR3 has 14 residues. The germline V gene has CDR1 SGDLS and CDR2 YYNGEE. DNA for the CDR3: TGTGCCAGCAGCGTAGACGTAGCGGGGGAGACCCAGTACTTC. Translation gives CASSVDVAGETQYF.

With respect to this clone: At one boundary the junction diverges from the germline segment, which might be a read error. This rearrangement joins TRBV7-2 to TRBJ2-1; D is possibly TRBD2 (5 bases). This CDR3 is built from 12 residues. Germline V CDR1 and CDR2: SGHTA, FQGNSA. The CDR3: CASSLARDEQFF. The DNA of the CDR3 is TGTGCCAGCAGCCTAGCCCGGGATGAGCAGTTCTTC.

Details on this clone: One end of the junction does not line up with germline, which may come from a read error. This chain uses TRBV6-1 with TRBJ2-4; 7 nucleotides line up with TRBD1. CDR1 and CDR2 (germline): MNHNS, SASEGT. This CDR3 has 13 amino acids. The CDR3 loop is CASREGGLDIQYF. DNA of the CDR3: TGTGCCAGCAGGGAAGGGGGCTTGGACATTCAGTACTTC.

The chain employs TRBV13 and TRBJ2-3; D might be TRBD1 (5 bases). Deletions cut 5 bases from V and 0 bases from J, with 12 bases between. Germline V CDR1 and CDR2: PRHDT, FYEKMQ (reference sequence). CDR3 length equals 15 residues. The CDR3: CASSPRQTSTDTQYF. For the CDR3, the DNA is TGTGCCAGCAGCCCACGACAGACTAGCACAGATACGCAGTATTTT.

The chain is built from TRBV18 and TRBJ2-7, with 9 bases matching TRBD1. V shed 4 bases, J shed 5 bases, and the junction held 6 bases outside the gene matches. Germline V gene lookup returns CDR1 KGHSH and CDR2 LQKENI. CDR3 size: 14 residues. CDR3 amino acids: CASSRLDRGDEQYF. CDR3 in DNA: TGTGCCAGCTCACGACTGGACAGGGGCGACGAGCAGTACTTC. Full variable domain (rest looked up from reference TRBV18 and TRBJ2-7): NAGVMQNPRHLVRRRGQEARLRCSPMKGHSHVYWYRQLPEEGLKFMVYLQKENIIDESGMPKERFSAEFPKEGPSILRIQQVVRGDSAAYFCASSRLDRGDEQYFGPGTRLTVT.

This clone showed up just a few times. The chain links TRBV5-1 to TRBJ2-7; D might be TRBD1 (5 bases). The CDR3 runs to 14 residues. The germline V and J ends were trimmed by 0 bases and 5 bases, with 12 bases remaining between them. The V gene's germline CDR1 is SGHRS and CDR2 YFSETQ. The CDR3 region has the DNA TGCGCCAGCAGCTTGGGGGTCAGGGCGGACGAGCAGTACTTC. Translated, it gives CASSLGVRADEQYF. Combining the CDR3 with reference TRBV5-1 and TRBJ2-7 gives the whole variable domain KAGVTQTPRYLIKTRGQQVTLSCSPISGHRSVSWYQQTPGQGLQFLFEYFSETQRNKGNFPGRFSGRQFSNSRSEMNVSTLELGDSALYLCASSLGVRADEQYFGPGTRLTVT.

This clone was observed a few times. The chain links TRBV7-9 to TRBJ1-2, with D maybe TRBD1 (5 bases). Germline CDR1 and CDR2: SEHNR and FQNEAQ (reference sequence). This CDR3 spans 14 amino acids. V shed 2 bases and J shed 6 bases, with 13 bases lying between them. The CDR3 DNA is TGTGCCAGCAGCTTATTGAGCCAGGGAAATGGCTACACCTTC. This gives the protein CASSLLSQGNGYTF.

This clone is a singleton in its sample. The rearrangement joins TRBV18 to TRBJ2-7; perhaps TRBD1 as D (6 bases). Looked up from germline, CDR1 is KGHSH and CDR2 is LQKENI. Trimming removed 9 bases at V and 0 bases at J, with 12 bases between. CDR3 length: 13 residues. The CDR3 here is CASSLGASYEQYF. Here the CDR3 DNA reads TGTGCCAGTTCTCTGGGGGCCTCCTACGAGCAGTACTTC.

The gene calls are TRBV7-8 and TRBJ2-7, with 10 nucleotides matching TRBD1. The junction had 4 bases not matched to a gene; V was cut back by 5 bases and J by 3 bases. CDR1 SGHVS and CDR2 FQNEAQ come from the germline V gene. This CDR3 is 14 amino acids long. The CDR3 DNA is TGTGCCAGCAGCGTCGGACAGGGGGGCTACGAGCAGTACTTC. The encoded protein is CASSVGQGGYEQYF.

The rearrangement uses TRBV19 and TRBJ2-1; 7 nucleotides line up with TRBD1. Germline assignment: CDR1 LNHDA and CDR2 SQIVND (reference sequence). Trimming took 4 bases from V and 0 from J; bases not matched to a gene: 3. The CDR3 consists of 15 residues. CDR3 region: CASSTTGSSYNEQFF. In nucleotides, the CDR3 is TGTGCCAGTAGTACGACAGGGAGCTCCTACAATGAGCAGTTCTTC. Drawing the rest from reference TRBV19 and TRBJ2-1, the complete variable domain is DGGITQSPKYLFRKEGQNVTLSCEQNLNHDAMYWYRQDPGQGLRLIYYSQIVNDFQKGDIAEGYSVSREKKESFPLTVTSAQKNPTAFYLCASSTTGSSYNEQFFGPGTRLTVL.

The sample holds many counts of this clone. The V and J genes are TRBV6-4 and TRBJ2-2; 9 bases fit TRBD1. Germline CDR1 and CDR2: MRHNA and SNTAGT. The CDR3 extends over 14 amino acids. After removal of 9 bases from V and 3 bases from J, the junction contained 5 bases not matched to a gene. This chain's CDR3 is CASKQGADTGELFF. The CDR3 DNA follows: TGTGCCAGTAAACAGGGGGCCGACACCGGGGAGCTGTTTTTT.